Listed below are T cell receptor beta chains from one sample, sequenced in a study of T cell repertoires in ileal Crohn's disease. Using immunoSEQ multiplex PCR, the repertoire was profiled, and TCRdb retains in-frame clones only, with some absent. The table records under 6,000 clones, around 80% of them present only once. Sequencing used ileal tissue. These receptors were obtained from an adult with Crohn's disease. CDR3s include the opening cysteine and the closing phenylalanine or tryptophan. The order of the fields is J gene, D gene, V gene, clone size, CDR3 protein, CDR3 DNA. D genes are given only for firm matches. Clone sizes are given selectively: once, few, many, or a class where the clone is expanded.

j_call: TRBJ2-1; d_call: TRBD2; v_call: TRBV6-1; clone_size: NA; cdr3_aa: CASSEEASGGNEQFF; cdr3_nt: TGTGCCAGCAGTGAAGAGGCTAGCGGGGGCAATGAGCAGTTCTTC
j_call: TRBJ1-6; d_call: NA; v_call: TRBV9; clone_size: NA; cdr3_aa: CASSVGGGNSPLHF; cdr3_nt: TGTGCCAGCAGCGTAGGAGGGGGTAATTCACCCCTCCACTTT
j_call: TRBJ2-7; d_call: TRBD2; v_call: TRBV6-1; clone_size: once; cdr3_aa: CASSGGTTKQYF; cdr3_nt: TGTGCCAGCAGTGGGGGGACTACGAAGCAGTACTTC
j_call: TRBJ1-2; d_call: TRBD1; v_call: TRBV6-1; clone_size: NA; cdr3_aa: CASSEAGTGIYGYTF; cdr3_nt: TGTGCCAGCAGTGAAGCCGGGACAGGGATCTATGGCTACACCTTC
j_call: TRBJ1-3; d_call: NA; v_call: TRBV5-4; clone_size: NA; cdr3_aa: CASSIGQGNTIYF; cdr3_nt: TGTGCCAGCAGCATCGGACAGGGAAACACCATATATTTT
j_call: TRBJ1-1; d_call: NA; v_call: TRBV19; clone_size: NA; cdr3_aa: CAVLQDNTEAFF; cdr3_nt: TGTGCCGTTCTTCAGGATAACACTGAAGCTTTCTTT
j_call: TRBJ2-4; d_call: NA; v_call: TRBV7-9; clone_size: few; cdr3_aa: CASSLAPGLNIQYF; cdr3_nt: TGTGCCAGCAGCTTAGCCCCGGGATTAAACATTCAGTACTTC
j_call: TRBJ2-7; d_call: NA; v_call: TRBV27; clone_size: NA; cdr3_aa: CASSSTGPREQYF; cdr3_nt: TGTGCCAGCAGTTCTACAGGGCCGCGCGAGCAGTACTTC
j_call: TRBJ2-5; d_call: NA; v_call: TRBV2; clone_size: NA; cdr3_aa: CASSDGTNQQETQYF; cdr3_nt: TGTGCCAGCTCCGACGGGACAAACCAACAAGAGACCCAGTACTTC
j_call: TRBJ2-2; d_call: NA; v_call: TRBV14; clone_size: NA; cdr3_aa: CASSHPGAGNSGELFF; cdr3_nt: TGTGCCAGCAGCCACCCAGGGGCAGGGAATTCCGGGGAGCTGTTTTTT
j_call: TRBJ1-4; d_call: NA; v_call: TRBV4-1; clone_size: NA; cdr3_aa: CASSQDGRGGKLFF; cdr3_nt: TGCGCCAGCAGCCAAGATGGGCGGGGCGGAAAACTGTTTTTT
j_call: TRBJ1-2; d_call: NA; v_call: TRBV6-5; clone_size: NA; cdr3_aa: CASREGGVDIVGYTF; cdr3_nt: TGTGCCAGCAGGGAGGGGGGGGTCGATATTGTCGGCTACACCTTC
j_call: TRBJ1-1; d_call: TRBD1; v_call: TRBV30; clone_size: few; cdr3_aa: CAWGRGRTEAFF; cdr3_nt: TGTGCCTGGGGCAGGGGGAGAACTGAAGCTTTCTTT
j_call: TRBJ1-2; d_call: NA; v_call: TRBV7-2; clone_size: NA; cdr3_aa: CASSLVGQNYGYTF; cdr3_nt: TGTGCCAGCAGCTTAGTTGGGCAGAACTATGGCTACACCTTC
j_call: TRBJ2-5; d_call: NA; v_call: TRBV27; clone_size: NA; cdr3_aa: CASRGAVRKTQYF; cdr3_nt: TGTGCCAGCAGGGGGGCAGTAAGAAAGACCCAGTACTTC
j_call: TRBJ2-2; d_call: NA; v_call: TRBV28; clone_size: once; cdr3_aa: CASTSGGRTGELFF; cdr3_nt: TGTGCCAGCACCTCCGGGGGACGGACCGGGGAGCTGTTTTTT
j_call: TRBJ1-1; d_call: NA; v_call: TRBV28; clone_size: NA; cdr3_aa: CASQNGGATGSEAFF; cdr3_nt: TGTGCCAGCCAGAATGGGGGGGCTACAGGGTCAGAAGCTTTCTTT
j_call: TRBJ1-4; d_call: TRBD1; v_call: TRBV7-2; clone_size: NA; cdr3_aa: CASSGYGTGDEKLFF; cdr3_nt: TGTGCCAGCAGCGGATACGGGACAGGGGATGAAAAACTGTTTTTT
j_call: TRBJ2-4; d_call: TRBD2; v_call: TRBV7-2; clone_size: once; cdr3_aa: CASSPRLAGGPDIQYF; cdr3_nt: TGTGCCAGCAGCCCGAGACTAGCGGGGGGGCCCGACATTCAGTACTTC
j_call: TRBJ2-3; d_call: TRBD1; v_call: TRBV27; clone_size: NA; cdr3_aa: CASSWGTGGTDTQYF; cdr3_nt: TGTGCCAGCAGCTGGGGGACAGGGGGCACAGATACGCAGTATTTT
j_call: TRBJ2-3; d_call: TRBD2; v_call: TRBV5-1; clone_size: NA; cdr3_aa: CASSPSGTRGDTQYF; cdr3_nt: TGCGCCAGCAGCCCCTCCGGGACTAGGGGGGATACGCAGTATTTT
j_call: TRBJ2-1; d_call: TRBD1; v_call: TRBV6-6; clone_size: NA; cdr3_aa: CASSYSDREIF; cdr3_nt: TGTGCCAGCAGTTACTCCGACAGGGAGATCTTC
j_call: TRBJ2-7; d_call: NA; v_call: TRBV11-2; clone_size: NA; cdr3_aa: CASEKALEQYF; cdr3_nt: TGTGCCAGCGAGAAAGCGCTCGAGCAGTACTTC
j_call: TRBJ1-2; d_call: NA; v_call: TRBV7-6; clone_size: NA; cdr3_aa: CASSLWGVGYTF; cdr3_nt: TGTGCCAGCAGCTTGTGGGGGGTCGGCTACACCTTC
j_call: TRBJ1-2; d_call: TRBD1; v_call: TRBV7-9; clone_size: NA; cdr3_aa: CASSFPQGAHGYTF; cdr3_nt: TGTGCCAGCAGCTTCCCACAGGGGGCGCATGGCTACACCTTC
j_call: TRBJ1-1; d_call: NA; v_call: TRBV7-7; clone_size: NA; cdr3_aa: CASSPLGGFTEAFF; cdr3_nt: TGTGCCAGCAGCCCCCTCGGGGGATTCACTGAAGCTTTCTTT